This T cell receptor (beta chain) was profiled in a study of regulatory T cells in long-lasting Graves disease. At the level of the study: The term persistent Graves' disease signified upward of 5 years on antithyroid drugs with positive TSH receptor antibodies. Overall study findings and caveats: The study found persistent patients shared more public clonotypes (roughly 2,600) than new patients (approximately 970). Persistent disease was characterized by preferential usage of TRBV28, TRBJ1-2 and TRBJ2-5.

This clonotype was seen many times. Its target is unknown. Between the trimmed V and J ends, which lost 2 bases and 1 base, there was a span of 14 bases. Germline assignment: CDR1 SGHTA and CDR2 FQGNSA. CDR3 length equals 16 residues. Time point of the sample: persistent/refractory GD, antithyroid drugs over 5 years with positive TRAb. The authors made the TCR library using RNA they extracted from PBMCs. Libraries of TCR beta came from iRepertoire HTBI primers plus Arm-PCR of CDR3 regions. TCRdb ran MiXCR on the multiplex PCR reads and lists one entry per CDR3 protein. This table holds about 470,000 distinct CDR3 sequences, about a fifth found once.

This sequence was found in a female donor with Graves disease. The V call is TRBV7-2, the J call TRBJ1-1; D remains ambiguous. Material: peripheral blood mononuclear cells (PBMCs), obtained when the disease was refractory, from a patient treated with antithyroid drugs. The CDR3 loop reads CASSLSLASWNTEAFF. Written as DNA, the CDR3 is TGTGCCAGCAGCTTATCCCTGGCCAGCTGGAACACTGAAGCTTTCTTT.